Listed below are T cell receptor beta chains from one sample, sequenced in a study of tumor T cells in aggressive B-cell lymphoma. Measured with immunoSEQ multiplex PCR; TCRdb has only the in-frame clones, and not every one. The data hold around 1,700 clones, with 80% to 95% observed a single time. Sequences were obtained from tumor tissue. The receptors stem from an adult with diffuse large B cell lymphoma. Some clones in this sample may be carry-over from other donors' samples. Each CDR3 is given with its conserved first and last residue. The order of the fields is V gene, CDR3 length, D gene, clone size, J gene, CDR3 DNA, CDR3 protein. D genes are given only for firm matches. Clone sizes are given selectively: once, few, many, or a class where the clone is expanded.

v_gene: TRBV29-1; len: 11; d_gene: TRBD1; abundance: NA; j_gene: TRBJ1-2; CDR3nt: TGCAGCGTCGGGACAGGGGAAGGCTACACCTTT; CDR3aa: CSVGTGEGYTF
v_gene: TRBV28; len: 11; d_gene: NA; abundance: few; j_gene: TRBJ1-1; CDR3nt: TGTGCCAGCAGTTTATTCTTCGGAGCTTTCTTT; CDR3aa: CASSLFFGAFF
v_gene: TRBV10-3; len: 14; d_gene: TRBD2; abundance: once; j_gene: TRBJ2-3; CDR3nt: TGTGCCACCCGGGGAGCGGGAGTCACAGATACGCAGTATTTT; CDR3aa: CATRGAGVTDTQYF
v_gene: TRBV6-4; len: 15; d_gene: TRBD1; abundance: NA; j_gene: TRBJ2-2; CDR3nt: TGTGCCAGCAGTTCAGGGGGCACAGACACCGGGGAGCTGTTTTTT; CDR3aa: CASSSGGTDTGELFF
v_gene: TRBV5-1; len: 19; d_gene: TRBD1; abundance: hyperexpanded; j_gene: TRBJ1-3; CDR3nt: TGCGCCAGCAGCTTGGCTTCGGGACAGGGTGTCGGGGGTGGAAACACCATATATTTT; CDR3aa: CASSLASGQGVGGGNTIYF
v_gene: TRBV19; len: 16; d_gene: TRBD2; abundance: NA; j_gene: TRBJ2-1; CDR3nt: TGTGCCAGTAGTGGAGGACTAGCGGGGGTGTTCAATGAGCAGTTCTTC; CDR3aa: CASSGGLAGVFNEQFF
v_gene: TRBV7-3; len: 12; d_gene: NA; abundance: few; j_gene: TRBJ1-1; CDR3nt: TGTGCCAGTAAGGGGGTGGACACTGAAGCTTTCTTT; CDR3aa: CASKGVDTEAFF
v_gene: TRBV27; len: 15; d_gene: NA; abundance: NA; j_gene: TRBJ2-5; CDR3nt: TGTGCCAGCAGTAAAGGAGCCAGGGATCAAGAGACCCAGTACTTC; CDR3aa: CASSKGARDQETQYF
v_gene: TRBV5-4; len: 17; d_gene: NA; abundance: NA; j_gene: TRBJ2-4; CDR3nt: TGTGCCAGCAGCTTGGAGGGGAGTGGGAGGAACAAAAACATTCAGTACTTC; CDR3aa: CASSLEGSGRNKNIQYF
v_gene: TRBV9; len: 17; d_gene: TRBD1; abundance: NA; j_gene: TRBJ2-1; CDR3nt: TGTGCCAGCAGCGTAGTTTGGGGGGGGACAGGGAACAATGAGCAGTTCTTC; CDR3aa: CASSVVWGGTGNNEQFF
v_gene: TRBV29-1; len: 12; d_gene: NA; abundance: NA; j_gene: TRBJ1-2; CDR3nt: TGCAGCGTGGGAGGGGTCAGGGACGGCTACACCTTC; CDR3aa: CSVGGVRDGYTF
v_gene: TRBV2; len: 13; d_gene: NA; abundance: few; j_gene: TRBJ1-1; CDR3nt: TGTGCCAGCAGTCGGGACACGAACACTGAAGCTTTCTTT; CDR3aa: CASSRDTNTEAFF
v_gene: TRBV7-9; len: 13; d_gene: NA; abundance: once; j_gene: TRBJ2-7; CDR3nt: TGTGCCAGCAGCACTTATACTAGTTCCGAGCAGTACTTC; CDR3aa: CASSTYTSSEQYF
v_gene: TRBV30; len: 12; d_gene: TRBD1; abundance: NA; j_gene: TRBJ1-1; CDR3nt: TGTGCCTTCCGGACAGGGTTTACTGAAGCTTTCTTT; CDR3aa: CAFRTGFTEAFF
v_gene: TRBV4-1; len: 15; d_gene: NA; abundance: NA; j_gene: TRBJ1-5; CDR3nt: TGCGCCAGCAGCCAAGATCAGGGTTCCAATCAGCCCCAGCATTTT; CDR3aa: CASSQDQGSNQPQHF
v_gene: TRBV5-1; len: 14; d_gene: TRBD1; abundance: NA; j_gene: TRBJ2-7; CDR3nt: TGCGCCAGCAGCCACGGGACAGGCCTTTACGAGCAGTACTTC; CDR3aa: CASSHGTGLYEQYF
v_gene: TRBV7-2; len: 16; d_gene: NA; abundance: NA; j_gene: TRBJ2-1; CDR3nt: TGTGCCAGCAGCTTGGATACTATTAGTCGGTACAATGAGCAGTTCTTC; CDR3aa: CASSLDTISRYNEQFF
v_gene: TRBV6-5; len: 16; d_gene: NA; abundance: NA; j_gene: TRBJ1-6; CDR3nt: TGTGCCAGCAGTTACTCGACGGCAGGGGAAAATTCACCCCTCCACTTT; CDR3aa: CASSYSTAGENSPLHF
v_gene: TRBV5-1; len: 12; d_gene: NA; abundance: NA; j_gene: TRBJ2-1; CDR3nt: TGCGCCAGCAGCTTGCGAGACAATGAGCAGTTCTTC; CDR3aa: CASSLRDNEQFF
v_gene: TRBV7-2; len: 17; d_gene: NA; abundance: few; j_gene: TRBJ2-1; CDR3nt: TGTGCCAGCAGCTTAGATCCCCCTAGCTTCACTAAAGATGAGCAGTTCTTC; CDR3aa: CASSLDPPSFTKDEQFF
v_gene: TRBV9; len: 14; d_gene: TRBD1; abundance: NA; j_gene: TRBJ2-3; CDR3nt: TGTGCCAGCAGCGTAACAGGGGGCATGGATACGCAGTATTTT; CDR3aa: CASSVTGGMDTQYF
v_gene: TRBV27; len: 15; d_gene: NA; abundance: NA; j_gene: TRBJ2-5; CDR3nt: TGTGCCAGCAGTCCTAGGGGATCGTACCAAGAGACCCAGTACTTC; CDR3aa: CASSPRGSYQETQYF
v_gene: TRBV5-6; len: 16; d_gene: NA; abundance: NA; j_gene: TRBJ2-3; CDR3nt: TGTGCCAGCAGCCCTATCCTAGCACACAGCACAGATACGCAGTATTTT; CDR3aa: CASSPILAHSTDTQYF
v_gene: TRBV7-2; len: 15; d_gene: TRBD1; abundance: NA; j_gene: TRBJ1-2; CDR3nt: TGTGCCAGCAGCTTAGGCGGACAGGGCACGGGTGGCTACACCTTC; CDR3aa: CASSLGGQGTGGYTF
v_gene: TRBV27; len: 17; d_gene: TRBD1; abundance: NA; j_gene: TRBJ2-6; CDR3nt: TGTGCCAGCAGTAAGAGACAGGGGGCGCCTGGGGCCAACGTCCTGACTTTC; CDR3aa: CASSKRQGAPGANVLTF
v_gene: TRBV6-5; len: 13; d_gene: TRBD2; abundance: NA; j_gene: TRBJ2-7; CDR3nt: TGTGCCAGCAAAGGCAGCCCGCGGGAGGAGCAGTACTTC; CDR3aa: CASKGSPREEQYF
v_gene: TRBV5-1; len: 16; d_gene: TRBD1; abundance: NA; j_gene: TRBJ2-7; CDR3nt: TGCGCCAGCAGCCGTGAGACCGGGACAGGGTTGAGGGAGCAGTACTTC; CDR3aa: CASSRETGTGLREQYF
v_gene: TRBV5-5; len: 17; d_gene: TRBD1; abundance: NA; j_gene: TRBJ1-1; CDR3nt: TGTGCCAGCAGCTTTAACGACAGGGGGCTGGGAGACACTGAAGCTTTCTTT; CDR3aa: CASSFNDRGLGDTEAFF
v_gene: TRBV9; len: 16; d_gene: TRBD1; abundance: NA; j_gene: TRBJ2-2; CDR3nt: TGTGCCAGCAGCGTTGGGACAGGGGCCTTTACCGGGGAGCTGTTTTTT; CDR3aa: CASSVGTGAFTGELFF
v_gene: TRBV7-8; len: 13; d_gene: NA; abundance: NA; j_gene: TRBJ2-1; CDR3nt: TGTGCCAGCAGCACAAGACAGATCGATGAGCAGTTCTTC; CDR3aa: CASSTRQIDEQFF
v_gene: TRBV6-6; len: 13; d_gene: TRBD2; abundance: NA; j_gene: TRBJ2-5; CDR3nt: TGTGCCAGCAGGCCCGGACTAGGAGGAAAGCAGTACTTC; CDR3aa: CASRPGLGGKQYF
v_gene: TRBV7-2; len: 15; d_gene: NA; abundance: NA; j_gene: TRBJ2-7; CDR3nt: TGTGCCAGCAGCTTAGTTTTTCAGATTTCCTACGAGCAGTACTTC; CDR3aa: CASSLVFQISYEQYF
v_gene: TRBV7-8; len: 16; d_gene: NA; abundance: NA; j_gene: TRBJ1-2; CDR3nt: TGTGCCAGCAGCTTAGTACTGGGTGGAGGGGTGTATGGCTACACCTTC; CDR3aa: CASSLVLGGGVYGYTF
v_gene: TRBV5-1; len: 14; d_gene: TRBD1; abundance: once; j_gene: TRBJ1-4; CDR3nt: TGCGCCAGCAGCTTAGGACAGGGAGATGAAAAACTGTTTTTT; CDR3aa: CASSLGQGDEKLFF
v_gene: TRBV28; len: 14; d_gene: NA; abundance: NA; j_gene: TRBJ1-6; CDR3nt: TGTGCCAGCAGTTTTTCCAGGGGTAGGTCACCCCTCCACTTT; CDR3aa: CASSFSRGRSPLHF
v_gene: TRBV30; len: 17; d_gene: TRBD2; abundance: NA; j_gene: TRBJ2-1; CDR3nt: TGTGCCTGGAGTCTCCTACTAGCGGTTAGCTCCTACAATGAGCAGTTCTTC; CDR3aa: CAWSLLLAVSSYNEQFF
v_gene: TRBV28; len: 15; d_gene: NA; abundance: NA; j_gene: TRBJ1-5; CDR3nt: TGTGCCAGCAGTTTATTAGGGGAAGGCAATCAGCCCCAGCATTTT; CDR3aa: CASSLLGEGNQPQHF
v_gene: TRBV2; len: 11; d_gene: NA; abundance: NA; j_gene: TRBJ2-7; CDR3nt: TGTGCCAGCAGGACTAGACACGAGCAGTACTTC; CDR3aa: CASRTRHEQYF
v_gene: TRBV11-2; len: 16; d_gene: NA; abundance: NA; j_gene: TRBJ1-2; CDR3nt: TGTGCCAGCAGCTTAGATCGGCGGGGCACTAACTATGGCTACACCTTC; CDR3aa: CASSLDRRGTNYGYTF
v_gene: TRBV18; len: 14; d_gene: TRBD1; abundance: NA; j_gene: TRBJ1-1; CDR3nt: TGTGCCAGCTCAGAACGGACAGGGGACACTGAAGCTTTCTTT; CDR3aa: CASSERTGDTEAFF
v_gene: TRBV18; len: 15; d_gene: NA; abundance: NA; j_gene: TRBJ2-7; CDR3nt: TGTGCCAGCTCACCACAATTTCAGGGAATAGGCGAGCAGTACTTC; CDR3aa: CASSPQFQGIGEQYF
v_gene: TRBV2; len: 17; d_gene: TRBD1; abundance: NA; j_gene: TRBJ1-2; CDR3nt: TGTGCCACACGGCAGTGGGACAGGGACAAGTCTGGCTATGGCTACACCTTC; CDR3aa: CATRQWDRDKSGYGYTF
v_gene: TRBV5-1; len: 15; d_gene: NA; abundance: once; j_gene: TRBJ2-1; CDR3nt: TGCGCCAGCAGCCCGGATGGCGGCGAGTTCAATGAGCAGTTCTTC; CDR3aa: CASSPDGGEFNEQFF
v_gene: TRBV29-1; len: 9; d_gene: NA; abundance: NA; j_gene: TRBJ1-2; CDR3nt: TGCAGCGTTGCGGAGGGCTACACCTTC; CDR3aa: CSVAEGYTF
v_gene: TRBV10-2; len: 13; d_gene: NA; abundance: few; j_gene: TRBJ2-5; CDR3nt: TGCGCCAGCAGCCCTCCGACTTTGGAGACCCAGTACTTC; CDR3aa: CASSPPTLETQYF
v_gene: TRBV6-5; len: 14; d_gene: TRBD2; abundance: few; j_gene: TRBJ2-2; CDR3nt: TGTGCCAGCAGTTCGGGGGGAAACACCGGGGAGCTGTTTTTT; CDR3aa: CASSSGGNTGELFF
v_gene: TRBV7-9; len: 14; d_gene: NA; abundance: NA; j_gene: TRBJ1-1; CDR3nt: TGTGCCAGCATCTCAGACGGGGGTACCACTGAAGCTTTCTTT; CDR3aa: CASISDGGTTEAFF
v_gene: TRBV4-3; len: 16; d_gene: NA; abundance: NA; j_gene: TRBJ2-7; CDR3nt: TGCGCCAGCAGCCAAGAAGTGAGAGCGGACGCCTACGAGCAGTACTTC; CDR3aa: CASSQEVRADAYEQYF
v_gene: TRBV11-3; len: 15; d_gene: TRBD2; abundance: NA; j_gene: TRBJ2-1; CDR3nt: TGTGCCAGCAGCTCGGGACTAGCGGGAGGGAATGAGCAGTTCTTC; CDR3aa: CASSSGLAGGNEQFF
v_gene: TRBV7-9; len: 12; d_gene: TRBD1; abundance: NA; j_gene: TRBJ1-1; CDR3nt: TGTGCCAGCAGCGAACAGGACAGGGGGTTTGTCTTT; CDR3aa: CASSEQDRGFVF
v_gene: TRBV5-1; len: 14; d_gene: NA; abundance: NA; j_gene: TRBJ2-7; CDR3nt: TGCGCCAGCAAAGAACTCGGGGGGCTCTACGAGCAGTATTTC; CDR3aa: CASKELGGLYEQYF
v_gene: TRBV9; len: 16; d_gene: TRBD2; abundance: NA; j_gene: TRBJ2-1; CDR3nt: TGTGCCAGCAGCTCGGGAGGAGTAGCGGGGGTACGAGAGCAGTTCTTC; CDR3aa: CASSSGGVAGVREQFF
v_gene: TRBV5-6; len: 13; d_gene: TRBD1; abundance: NA; j_gene: TRBJ1-2; CDR3nt: TGTGCCAGCAGCCTACAGGGGGCCTATGGCTACACCTTC; CDR3aa: CASSLQGAYGYTF
v_gene: TRBV5-1; len: 14; d_gene: NA; abundance: NA; j_gene: TRBJ2-7; CDR3nt: TGCGCCAGCAGCTTGGGACAGTCTTCCTACGAGCAGTACTTC; CDR3aa: CASSLGQSSYEQYF
v_gene: TRBV7-9; len: 11; d_gene: NA; abundance: NA; j_gene: TRBJ2-7; CDR3nt: TGTGCCAGCAGCTTAGTCGGGGAGCAGTACTTC; CDR3aa: CASSLVGEQYF
v_gene: TRBV29-1; len: 12; d_gene: NA; abundance: NA; j_gene: TRBJ1-2; CDR3nt: TGCAGCGTTCCACAGGGCAACTATGGCTACACCTTC; CDR3aa: CSVPQGNYGYTF